One T cell receptor beta chain is described in this entry. Per the original methods: Using reference gene primer amplification, nucleated cell counts were estimated. Some clones are missing from TCRdb's copy, which holds only in-frame ones; the method was immunoSEQ multiplex PCR. V and J calls and clone size are those listed in that table; D and trimming were worked out from the DNA. The table has about 280,000 clones, over 75% seen once; the top ten hold about 10%. The record originates from a study of blood T cell repertoires in COVID-19. Sequenced sample: peripheral blood. The sequence came from a woman aged 70-85 years with acute or convalescent COVID-19.

CDR3 sequence (DNA): TGTGCCTGGGGGGACAGATACAATGAGCAGTTCTTC. It specifies CAWGDRYNEQFF. The rearrangement links TRBV30 to TRBJ2-1; 7 positions agree with TRBD1. With 5 bases clipped from V and 4 bases from J, the junction kept 2 bases outside the gene matches. Germline assignment: CDR1 GTSNPN and CDR2 SVGIG (reference sequence). The CDR3 runs 12 residues. Based on the CDR3 plus reference TRBV30 and TRBJ2-1, the full variable domain is SQTIHQWPATLVQPVGSPLSLECTVEGTSNPNLYWYRQAAGRGLQLLFYSVGIGQISSEVPQNLSASRPQDRQFILSSKKLLLSDSGFYLCAWGDRYNEQFFGPGTRLTVL.